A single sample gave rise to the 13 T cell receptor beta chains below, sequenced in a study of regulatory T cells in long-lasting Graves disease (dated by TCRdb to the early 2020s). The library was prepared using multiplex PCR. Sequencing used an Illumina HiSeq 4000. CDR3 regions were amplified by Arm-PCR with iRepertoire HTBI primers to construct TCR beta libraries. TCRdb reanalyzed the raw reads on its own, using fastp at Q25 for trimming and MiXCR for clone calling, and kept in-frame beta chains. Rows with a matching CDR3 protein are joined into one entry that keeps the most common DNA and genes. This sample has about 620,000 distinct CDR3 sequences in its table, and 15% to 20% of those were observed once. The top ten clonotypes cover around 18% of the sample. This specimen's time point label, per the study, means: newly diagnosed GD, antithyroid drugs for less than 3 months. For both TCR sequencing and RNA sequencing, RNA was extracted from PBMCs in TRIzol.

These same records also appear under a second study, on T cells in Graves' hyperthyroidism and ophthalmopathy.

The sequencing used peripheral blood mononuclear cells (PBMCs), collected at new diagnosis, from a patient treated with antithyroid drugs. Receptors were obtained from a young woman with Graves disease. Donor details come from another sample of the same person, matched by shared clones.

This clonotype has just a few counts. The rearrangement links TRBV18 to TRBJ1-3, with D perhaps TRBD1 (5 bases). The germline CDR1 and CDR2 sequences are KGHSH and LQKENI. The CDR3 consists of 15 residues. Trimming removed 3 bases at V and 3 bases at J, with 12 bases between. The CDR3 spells CASSPTGVIGNTIYF. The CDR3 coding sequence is TGTGCCAGCTCACCCACAGGAGTAATTGGAAACACCATATATTTT.

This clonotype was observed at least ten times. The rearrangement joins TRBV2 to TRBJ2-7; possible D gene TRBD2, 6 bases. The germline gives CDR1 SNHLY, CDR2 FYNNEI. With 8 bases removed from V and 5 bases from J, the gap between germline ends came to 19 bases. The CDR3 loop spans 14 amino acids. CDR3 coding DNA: TGTGCCAGCCGCTCGACTAGTTTGTTAGACGAGCAGTACTTC. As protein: CASRSTSLLDEQYF.

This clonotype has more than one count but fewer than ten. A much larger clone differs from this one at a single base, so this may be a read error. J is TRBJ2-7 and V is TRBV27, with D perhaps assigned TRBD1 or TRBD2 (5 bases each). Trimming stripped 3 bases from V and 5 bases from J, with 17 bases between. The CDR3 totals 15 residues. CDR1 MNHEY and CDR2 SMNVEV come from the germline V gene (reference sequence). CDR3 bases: TGTGCCAGCAGTTTTTTCGGGGCCTATCACCACGAGCAGTACTTC. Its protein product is CASSFFGAYHHEQYF.

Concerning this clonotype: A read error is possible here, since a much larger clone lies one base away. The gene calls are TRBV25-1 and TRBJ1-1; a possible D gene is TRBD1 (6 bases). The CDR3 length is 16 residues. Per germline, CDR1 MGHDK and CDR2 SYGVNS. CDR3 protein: CASSEFGGQRNTGAFF. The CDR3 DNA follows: TGTGCCAGCAGTGAATTTGGGGGGCAAAGAAACACTGGAGCTTTCTTT.

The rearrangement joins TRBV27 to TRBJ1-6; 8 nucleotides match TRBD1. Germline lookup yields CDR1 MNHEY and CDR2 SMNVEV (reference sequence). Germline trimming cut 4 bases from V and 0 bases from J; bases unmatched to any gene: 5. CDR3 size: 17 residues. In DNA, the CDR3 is TGTGCCAGCAGTTCCGGGACAGGTTTCTCCTATAATTCACCCCTCCACTTT. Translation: CASSSGTGFSYNSPLHF.

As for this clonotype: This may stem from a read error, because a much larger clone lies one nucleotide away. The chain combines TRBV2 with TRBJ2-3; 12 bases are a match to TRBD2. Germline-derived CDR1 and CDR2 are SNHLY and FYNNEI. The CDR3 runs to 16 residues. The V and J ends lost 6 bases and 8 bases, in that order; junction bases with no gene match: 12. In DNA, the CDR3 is TGTGCCAGCAGAGCCCAACGACTAGCGGGAGTTGGTACGCAGTATTTT. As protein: CASRAQRLAGVGTQYF.

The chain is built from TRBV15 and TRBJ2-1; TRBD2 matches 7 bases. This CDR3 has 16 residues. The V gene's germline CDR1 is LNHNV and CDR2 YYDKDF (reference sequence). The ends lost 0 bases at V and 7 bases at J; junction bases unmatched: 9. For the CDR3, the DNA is TGTGCCACCAGCAGAGAAACGGGAGGAGTGGGAAATGAGCAGTTCTTC. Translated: CATSRETGGVGNEQFF.

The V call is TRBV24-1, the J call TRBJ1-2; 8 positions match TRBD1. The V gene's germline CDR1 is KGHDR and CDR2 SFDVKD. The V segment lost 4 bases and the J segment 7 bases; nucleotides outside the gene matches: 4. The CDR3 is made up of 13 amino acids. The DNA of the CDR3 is TGTGCCACCAGTGAACAGGGGGGGAGTGGCTACACCTTC. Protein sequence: CATSEQGGSGYTF.

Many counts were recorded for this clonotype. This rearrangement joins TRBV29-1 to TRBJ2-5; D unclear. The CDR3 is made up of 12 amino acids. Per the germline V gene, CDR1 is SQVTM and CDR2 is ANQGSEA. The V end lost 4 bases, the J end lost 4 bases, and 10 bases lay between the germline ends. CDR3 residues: CSVADGSETQYF. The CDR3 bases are TGCAGCGTTGCTGATGGGTCAGAGACCCAGTACTTC.

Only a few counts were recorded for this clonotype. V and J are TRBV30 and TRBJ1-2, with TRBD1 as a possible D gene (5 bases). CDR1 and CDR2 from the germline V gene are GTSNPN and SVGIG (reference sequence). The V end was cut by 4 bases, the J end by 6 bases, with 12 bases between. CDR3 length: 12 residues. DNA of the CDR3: TGTGCCTGGACCAGAGACAGTAATGGCTACACCTTC. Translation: CAWTRDSNGYTF.

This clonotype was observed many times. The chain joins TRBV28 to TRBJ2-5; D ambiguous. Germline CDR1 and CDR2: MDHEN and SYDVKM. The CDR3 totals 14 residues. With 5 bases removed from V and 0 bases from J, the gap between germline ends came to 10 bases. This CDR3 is CASSKRAYQETQYF. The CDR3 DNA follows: TGTGCCAGCAGTAAAAGAGCGTACCAAGAGACCCAGTACTTC.

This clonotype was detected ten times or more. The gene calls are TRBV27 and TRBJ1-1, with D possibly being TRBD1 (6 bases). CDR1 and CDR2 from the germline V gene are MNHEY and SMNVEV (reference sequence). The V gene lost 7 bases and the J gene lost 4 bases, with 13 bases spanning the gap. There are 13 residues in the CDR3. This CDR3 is CASTQGGATEAFF. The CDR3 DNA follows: TGTGCCAGCACCCAAGGGGGGGCCACTGAAGCTTTCTTT.

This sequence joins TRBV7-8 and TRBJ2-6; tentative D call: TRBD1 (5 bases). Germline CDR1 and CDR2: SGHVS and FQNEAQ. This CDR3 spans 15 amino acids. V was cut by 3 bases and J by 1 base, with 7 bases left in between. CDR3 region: CASSFRQSGANVLTF. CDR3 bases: TGTGCCAGCAGCTTTCGACAGTCTGGGGCCAACGTCCTGACTTTC. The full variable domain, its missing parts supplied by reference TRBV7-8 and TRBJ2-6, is GAGVSQSPRYKVAKRGQDVALRCDPISGHVSLFWYQQALGQGPEFLTYFQNEAQLDKSGLPSDRFFAERPEGSVSTLKIQRTQQEDSAVYLCASSFRQSGANVLTFGAGSRLTVL.